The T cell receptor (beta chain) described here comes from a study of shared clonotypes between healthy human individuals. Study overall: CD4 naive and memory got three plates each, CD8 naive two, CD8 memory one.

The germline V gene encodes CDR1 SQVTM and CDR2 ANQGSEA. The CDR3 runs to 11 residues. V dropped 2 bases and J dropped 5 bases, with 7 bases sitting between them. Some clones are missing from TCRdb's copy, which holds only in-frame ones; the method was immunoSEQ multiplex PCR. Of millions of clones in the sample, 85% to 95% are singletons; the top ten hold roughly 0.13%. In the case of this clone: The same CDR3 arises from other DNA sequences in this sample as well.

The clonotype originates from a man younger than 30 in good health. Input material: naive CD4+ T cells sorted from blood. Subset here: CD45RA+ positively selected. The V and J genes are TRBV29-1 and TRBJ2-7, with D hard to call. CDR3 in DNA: TGCAGCGTTGAAAGTGAGAACGAGCAGTACTTC. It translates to CSVESENEQYF.